The clone carrying this TCR beta chain was observed many times. Time point given: before trial treatment. Treatment of the donors consisted of nivolumab and ipilimumab (plus aspirin, low-dose cyclophosphamide and low-dose radiotherapy). This record belongs to a study of low-dose radiotherapy and immunotherapy resistance in tumors. About the study: Per fraction, Cohort 1 was given 0.5 Gy every 2 weeks, for a total of 6.5 Gy. Over 26 weeks, cohort 2 got 1 Gy every two weeks, reaching 13 Gy. Once cycle 1 day 1 began, patients took oral aspirin 300 mg daily for four cycles.

Primers targeting TRAV and TRBV primed first-strand cDNA, covering alpha and beta chains. Amplification of TCRs used a constant-region primer and V-primer adapter for about 19 PCR cycles. TCRdb itself ran the reads through MiXCR, one entry per CDR3 protein. The sample lists over 55,000 distinct CDR3 sequences, around 32% occurring once. The germline V gene encodes CDR1 LGHDT and CDR2 YNNKEL (reference sequence). The CDR3 runs 14 residues. Trimming removed 2 bases from V and 6 bases from J, with 13 bases in between. The rearrangement uses TRBV3-1 and TRBJ1-1; D is possibly TRBD1 (5 bases). Sequenced material: PBMCs, taken before treatment. This clonotype was sampled from a female donor with ovarian cancer. The CDR3 loop reads CASSQTRSGAEAFF. CDR3 coding DNA: TGTGCCAGCAGCCAAACGCGATCGGGGGCTGAAGCTTTCTTT. Looking up the rest from reference TRBV3-1 and TRBJ1-1 gives the full variable domain: DTAVSQTPKYLVTQMGNDKSIKCEQNLGHDTMYWYKQDSKKFLKIMFSYNNKELIINETVPNRFSPKSPDKAHLNLHINSLELGDSAVYFCASSQTRSGAEAFFGQGTRLTVV.